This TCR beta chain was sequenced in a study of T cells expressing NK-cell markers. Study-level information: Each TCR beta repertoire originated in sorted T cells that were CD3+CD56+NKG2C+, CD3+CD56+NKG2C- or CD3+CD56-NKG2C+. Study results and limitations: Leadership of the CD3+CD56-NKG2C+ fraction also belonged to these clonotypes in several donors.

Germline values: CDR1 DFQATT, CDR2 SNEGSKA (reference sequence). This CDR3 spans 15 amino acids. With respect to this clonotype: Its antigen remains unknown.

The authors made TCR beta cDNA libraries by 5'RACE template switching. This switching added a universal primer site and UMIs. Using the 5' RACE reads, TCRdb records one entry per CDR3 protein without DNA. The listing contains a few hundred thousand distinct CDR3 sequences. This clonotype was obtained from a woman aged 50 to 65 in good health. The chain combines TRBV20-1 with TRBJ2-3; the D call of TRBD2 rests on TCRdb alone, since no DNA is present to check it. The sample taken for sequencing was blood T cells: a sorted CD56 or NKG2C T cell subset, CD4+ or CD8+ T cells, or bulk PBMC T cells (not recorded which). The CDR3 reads CSARGELARPDTQYF.